Below are 11 T cell receptor beta chains sequenced from a single sample in a study of monozygotic twins with inflammatory bowel disease. TCRdb processed the 5' RACE reads again and assigns one entry to each CDR3 protein, with no DNA. This specimen shows about 160,000 distinct CDR3 sequences; the ten leading clones hold approximately 2.4%. Specimen: blood. The receptors were sampled from a human donor with ulcerative colitis or Crohn's disease, or a healthy co-twin of an affected twin (not recorded which).

The chain joins TRBV7-8 to TRBJ2-7; the TCRdb D gene call, TRBD1, has no DNA to confirm it. Germline lookup yields CDR1 SGHVS and CDR2 FQNEAQ. There are 16 residues in the CDR3. The CDR3 region is CASSLATIPGTGEQYF.

The chain combines TRBV7-2 with TRBJ2-7; TCRdb outputs TRBD1, but without DNA this stays unchecked. In germline, CDR1 is SGHTA, CDR2 FQGNSA. CDR3 length equals 15 residues. The CDR3 spells CASSLFPGAVGEQYF. The entire variable domain, with the rest obtained from reference TRBV7-2 and TRBJ2-7, is as follows: GAGVSQSPSNKVTEKGKDVELRCDPISGHTALYWYRQSLGQGLEFLIYFQGNSAPDKSGLPSDRFSAERTGGSVSTLTIQRTQQEDSAVYLCASSLFPGAVGEQYFGPGTRLTVT.

This chain connects TRBV18 to TRBJ2-4; TCRdb indicates TRBD1, and absent DNA this call remains unverified. Per germline, CDR1 KGHSH and CDR2 LQKENI. The CDR3 runs 17 residues. CDR3 sequence reads: CASSRRPRSGWENIQYF. Full variable domain (remainder filled in from reference TRBV18 and TRBJ2-4): NAGVMQNPRHLVRRRGQEARLRCSPMKGHSHVYWYRQLPEEGLKFMVYLQKENIIDESGMPKERFSAEFPKEGPSILRIQQVVRGDSAAYFCASSRRPRSGWENIQYFGAGTRLSVL.

This rearrangement joins TRBV6-1 to TRBJ1-6; TCRdb lists TRBD1, though no DNA is available to test this call. CDR1 is MNHNS and CDR2 is SASEGT in the germline V gene. The CDR3 extends over 16 amino acids. The CDR3: CASSPPIDRADSPLHF.

The V and J genes are TRBV7-9 and TRBJ2-1; TCRdb outputs TRBD1, but without DNA this stays unchecked. Germline V gene lookup returns CDR1 SEHNR and CDR2 FQNEAQ (reference sequence). The CDR3 sequence is 15 residues long. CDR3 sequence: CASSFRQGGYNEQFF.

The J gene is TRBJ2-6, the V gene TRBV7-3; lacking DNA, the TRBD2 call made by TCRdb goes unchecked. Germline lookup yields CDR1 SGHTA and CDR2 FQGTGA. This CDR3 spans 16 amino acids. The CDR3 is CASSATSPSGANVLTF. The variable domain in full, with the rest retrieved from reference TRBV7-3 and TRBJ2-6, is GAGVSQTPSNKVTEKGKYVELRCDPISGHTALYWYRQSLGQGPEFLIYFQGTGAADDSGLPNDRFFAVRPEGSVSTLKIQRTERGDSAVYLCASSATSPSGANVLTFGAGSRLTVL.

V and J are TRBV20-1 and TRBJ1-1. The germline V gene has CDR1 DFQATT and CDR2 SNEGSKA (reference sequence). The CDR3 contains 11 residues. CDR3 amino acids: CSARDALLAFF.

The chain recombines TRBV5-1 with TRBJ1-1. The CDR3 spans 12 residues. CDR1 and CDR2 (germline): SGHRS, YFSETQ. The CDR3 reads CASSGFDTEAFF.

V gene TRBV20-1 combines with J gene TRBJ2-7. CDR1 DFQATT and CDR2 SNEGSKA come from the germline V gene (reference sequence). CDR3 size: 14 residues. CDR3 in amino acids: CSATPGFLSYEQYF.

This chain links TRBV12-3 or TRBV12-4 with TRBJ2-1; checking the TCRdb D call of TRBD1 is not possible without DNA. The CDR3 spans 15 residues. This chain's CDR3 is CASSLQGFKLNEQFF.

The rearrangement links TRBV20-1 to TRBJ1-4; TCRdb designates TRBD1, a call that cannot be tested without DNA. The CDR3 length is 15 residues. Germline V gene data show CDR1 as DFQATT and CDR2 as SNEGSKA (reference sequence). This CDR3 reads CSASYRPSGDEKLFF.